This T cell receptor (beta chain) was identified during a study of T cell changes during pregnancy in multiple sclerosis. Only in-frame clones appear in the TCRdb table, and some are missing; sequencing was by immunoSEQ multiplex PCR. Counted here are tens of thousands of clones, 90% to 95% occurring once; the ten biggest clones make up more than 0.7%. The V gene lost 2 bases and the J gene lost 6 bases, with 14 bases spanning the gap. CDR1 is MNHEY, CDR2 SVGAGI, per germline. CDR3 length: 14 residues. The clonotype was recovered from a female donor with multiple sclerosis, enrolled in a pregnancy study. The chain couples TRBV6-5 to TRBJ2-7; possible D gene TRBD1, 6 bases. The source material was peripheral blood, sampled in the first trimester of pregnancy. In DNA, the CDR3 is TGTGCCAGCAGTTACCGAAGGGACACCCTCGAGCAGTACTTC. Amino acids: CASSYRRDTLEQYF.